This is a list of T cell receptor beta chains from one sample in a study of CD8+CD57+ T cells in acquired aplastic anemia. One entry per CDR3 protein, called by TCRdb with MiXCR from the reads. Here the sample spans about 150,000 distinct CDR3 sequences, approximately 52% being singletons. Sequencing was carried out using sorted CD4+, CD8+, or CD8+CD57+ T cells (not recorded which) from PBMCs. These receptors were obtained from a human donor with aplastic anemia. CDR3s include the opening cysteine and the closing phenylalanine or tryptophan. The D gene is left open where the match is weak. Clone size appears in some rows only: once, few, many, or a class for an expanded clone.

>.|TRBJ2-1|TRBV20-1|.
TGCAGTGCTAGAGATCGAGGGAGTGGGATCGTGACGTACACTGAGCAGTTCTTC
CSARDRGSGIVTYTEQFF
>TRBD2|TRBJ2-7|TRBV15|.
TGTGCCACCAGCAGACTAGCGGGAGTTGAGCAGTACTTC
CATSRLAGVEQYF
>TRBD1|TRBJ1-1|TRBV27|.
TGTGCCAGCAGTCCCGGGACAGGCCGTGGAGGTGTCTTT
CASSPGTGRGGVF
>.|TRBJ1-3|TRBV29-1|.
TGCAGCGTTGTGAAAGCCAGGGTCACTGGAAACACCATATATTTT
CSVVKARVTGNTIYF
>.|TRBJ2-3|TRBV11-2|few
TGTGCCAGCAGGAAAGCCCCGGACCACACAGATACGCAGTATTTT
CASRKAPDHTDTQYF
>.|TRBJ2-3|TRBV7-8|.
TGTGCCAGCAGCTTAGACTACGGCACAGATACGCAGTATTTT
CASSLDYGTDTQYF
>TRBD1|TRBJ1-5|TRBV20-1|many
TGCAGTGCACAACAGGGGGATGGTCAGCCCCAGCATTTT
CSAQQGDGQPQHF
>.|TRBJ1-1|TRBV12-3/TRBV12-4|.
TGTGCCAGCAGTGTGGAGTGGACTGAAGCTTTCTTT
CASSVEWTEAFF
>.|TRBJ2-2|TRBV24-1|.
TGTGCCACCAGTGATTTCAGGGGACCACTTACGCTGTTTTTT
CATSDFRGPLTLFF
>TRBD1|TRBJ1-2|TRBV24-1|.
TGTGCCACCAGTGAGACGGGACAGAACTATGGCTACACCTTC
CATSETGQNYGYTF
>.|TRBJ1-5|TRBV19|.
TGTGCACTGTGTAGCAATCAGCCCCAGCATTTT
CALCSNQPQHF
>.|TRBJ2-1|TRBV19|many
TGTGCCAGTAGTATGTCCTTAGGATCCGGCACACAGTTCTTC
CASSMSLGSGTQFF
>.|TRBJ1-3|TRBV3-1|.
TGTGCCAGCAGCCAAGGGCAGGGCTTGACCATATATTTT
CASSQGQGLTIYF
>TRBD1|TRBJ1-2|TRBV6-1|.
TGTGCCAGCAGTATTGACAGGGAAGGCTATGGCAACACCTTC
CASSIDREGYGNTF